In this sample, the clone carrying this T cell receptor beta chain turned up once. The target antigen is unknown. The data belong to a study of shared clonotypes between healthy human individuals. Points from the study as a whole: Larger richness was generally estimated for naive than memory subsets.

Those who donated were healthy HIV-negative adults, with no recent acute infections or vaccinations reported. A CD45RA+ naive subset and a CD45RA-negative memory subset were split from CD4+ cells. Germline CDR1 ENHRY, CDR2 SYGVKD. CDR3 length equals 15 residues. The V end was cut by 5 bases, the J end by 1 base, with 14 bases between. Methods used by the authors: In the immunoSEQ data, sequences were junction-only and lacked quality scores, so filtering differed. TCRdb's table, derived via immunoSEQ multiplex PCR, lists solely in-frame clones and lacks some. The V and J calls and the clone size are those of that table, but D and trimming were determined from the DNA. The table lists roughly 1,500,000 clones, about 98.5% of them singletons, with roughly 0.36% in the top ten.

The receptor was derived from a man aged 25 to 40 in good health. The sequenced sample consisted of naive CD4+ T cells sorted from blood. As to subset: CD45RA+ positively selected. The chain combines TRBV10-3 with TRBJ1-1; D is uncertain. CDR3 nucleotides: TGTGCCATCAGTAATCTAGGCATCGAGAACACTGAAGCTTTCTTT. It yields the protein CAISNLGIENTEAFF.